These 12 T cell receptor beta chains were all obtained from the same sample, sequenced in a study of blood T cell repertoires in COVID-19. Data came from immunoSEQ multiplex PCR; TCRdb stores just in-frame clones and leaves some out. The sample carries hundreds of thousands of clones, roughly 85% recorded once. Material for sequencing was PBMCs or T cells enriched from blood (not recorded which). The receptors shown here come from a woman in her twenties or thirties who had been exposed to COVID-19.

DNA for the CDR3: TGTGCCAGCAGCCTTAGCGGGGGGGACAATGAGCAGTTCTTC. It specifies CASSLSGGDNEQFF. J is TRBJ2-1 and V is TRBV9; TRBD2 agrees at 11 bases. Germline V CDR1 and CDR2: SGDLS, YYNGEE. This CDR3 has 14 amino acids. The V and J ends lost 4 bases and 5 bases, in that order; junction bases with no gene match: 2.

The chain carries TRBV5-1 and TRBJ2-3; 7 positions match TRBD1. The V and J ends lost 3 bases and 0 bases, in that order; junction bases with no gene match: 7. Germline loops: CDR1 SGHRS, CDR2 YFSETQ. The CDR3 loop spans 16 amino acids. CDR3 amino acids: CASSWTTGASTDTQYF. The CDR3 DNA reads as TGCGCCAGCAGCTGGACCACAGGGGCTAGCACAGATACGCAGTATTTT.

The CDR3 loop reads CASRRQGAFGYTF. The CDR3 DNA follows: TGTGCCAGCAGGAGACAGGGGGCATTTGGCTACACCTTC. This rearrangement joins TRBV28 to TRBJ1-2; 10 bases line up with TRBD1. Losses at the gene ends were 6 bases for V and 7 bases for J; bases not matched to a gene: 5. Germline values: CDR1 MDHEN, CDR2 SYDVKM. There are 13 residues in the CDR3.

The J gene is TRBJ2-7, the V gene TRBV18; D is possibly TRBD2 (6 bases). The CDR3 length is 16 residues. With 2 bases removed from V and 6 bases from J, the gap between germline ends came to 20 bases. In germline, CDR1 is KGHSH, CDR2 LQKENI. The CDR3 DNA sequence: TGTGCCAGCTCACCAAGCATTCTAGCGATTCAGGGCGAGCAGTACTTC. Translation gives CASSPSILAIQGEQYF.

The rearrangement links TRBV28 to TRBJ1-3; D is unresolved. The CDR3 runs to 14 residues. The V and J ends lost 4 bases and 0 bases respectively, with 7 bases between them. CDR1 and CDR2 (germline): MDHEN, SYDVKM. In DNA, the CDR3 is TGTGCCAGCAGTTCCCTGAGCTCTGGAAACACCATATATTTT. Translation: CASSSLSSGNTIYF.

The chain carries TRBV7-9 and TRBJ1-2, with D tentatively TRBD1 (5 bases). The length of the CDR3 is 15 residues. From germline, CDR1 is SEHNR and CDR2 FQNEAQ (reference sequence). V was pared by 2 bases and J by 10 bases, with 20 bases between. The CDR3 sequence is CASSLIATVIESYTF. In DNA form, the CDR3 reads TGTGCCAGCAGCTTAATCGCGACAGTAATAGAATCCTACACCTTC.

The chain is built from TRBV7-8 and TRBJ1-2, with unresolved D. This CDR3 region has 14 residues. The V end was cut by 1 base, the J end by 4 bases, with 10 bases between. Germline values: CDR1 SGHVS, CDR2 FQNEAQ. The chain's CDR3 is CASSLDTGVYGYTF. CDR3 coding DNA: TGTGCCAGCAGCTTAGATACCGGAGTCTATGGCTACACCTTC.

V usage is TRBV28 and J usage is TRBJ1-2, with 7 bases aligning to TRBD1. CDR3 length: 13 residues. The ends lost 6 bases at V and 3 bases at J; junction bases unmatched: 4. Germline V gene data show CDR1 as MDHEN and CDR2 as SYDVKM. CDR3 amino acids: CASRRGQDYGYTF. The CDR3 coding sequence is TGTGCCAGCAGGAGGGGGCAGGACTATGGCTACACCTTC.

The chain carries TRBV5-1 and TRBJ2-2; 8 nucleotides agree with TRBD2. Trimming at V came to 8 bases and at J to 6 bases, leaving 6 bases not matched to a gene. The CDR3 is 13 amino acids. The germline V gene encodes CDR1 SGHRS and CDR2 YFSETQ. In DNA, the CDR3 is TGCGCCAGTCACGGGGGGGCCCCCGGGGAGCTGTTTTTT. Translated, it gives CASHGGAPGELFF.

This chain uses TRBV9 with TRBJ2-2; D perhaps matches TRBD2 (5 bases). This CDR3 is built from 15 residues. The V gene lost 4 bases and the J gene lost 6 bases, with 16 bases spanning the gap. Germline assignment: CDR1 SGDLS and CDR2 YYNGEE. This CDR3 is CASSFRTLPAGELFF. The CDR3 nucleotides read TGTGCCAGCAGCTTCCGGACTCTTCCGGCCGGGGAGCTGTTTTTT.

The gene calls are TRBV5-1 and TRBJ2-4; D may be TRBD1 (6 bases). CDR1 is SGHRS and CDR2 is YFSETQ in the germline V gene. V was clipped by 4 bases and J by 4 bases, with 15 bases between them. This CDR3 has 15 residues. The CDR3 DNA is TGCGCCAGCAGCCGGGGTGGACAGACAAAAAACATTCAGTACTTC. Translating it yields CASSRGGQTKNIQYF. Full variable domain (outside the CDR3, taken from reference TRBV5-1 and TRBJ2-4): KAGVTQTPRYLIKTRGQQVTLSCSPISGHRSVSWYQQTPGQGLQFLFEYFSETQRNKGNFPGRFSGRQFSNSRSEMNVSTLELGDSALYLCASSRGGQTKNIQYFGAGTRLSVL.

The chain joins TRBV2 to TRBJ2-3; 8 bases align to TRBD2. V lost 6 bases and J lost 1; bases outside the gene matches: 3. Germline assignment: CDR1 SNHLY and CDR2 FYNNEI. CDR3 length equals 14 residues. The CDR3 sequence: CASSLTSGTDTQYF. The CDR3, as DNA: TGTGCCAGCAGCCTGACTAGCGGCACAGATACGCAGTATTTT.